This T cell receptor (beta chain) was documented in a study of control samples from healthy donors and cancer patients. This table comes from immunoSEQ multiplex PCR, and its TCRdb copy is limited to in-frame clones, with some not included. The sample lists more than 60,000 clones; 90% were seen once. The germline V and J ends were trimmed by 0 bases and 8 bases, with 10 bases remaining between them. The germline V gene has CDR1 SGHVS and CDR2 FNYEAQ. CDR3 size: 14 residues. The sample consisted of PBMCs. The sequence came from a man aged 60 to 69 with colorectal cancer. This sequence joins TRBV7-6 and TRBJ2-2, with D perhaps TRBD1 (5 bases). CDR3 sequence (DNA): TGTGCCAGCAGCTTAGCGGGCAGGGCTGGGGAGCTGTTTTTT. It translates to CASSLAGRAGELFF.